This T cell receptor (beta chain) emerged from a study of Ad26.COV2.S vaccination and SARS-CoV-2 variants. Indicated treatment: over 15 received Ad26.COV2.S at low or high dose, single or two shots; a few received placebo; per-sample allocation not given. Sampling was done on day 63 after the first vaccine or placebo injection. As to this clone: Its antigen is not known.

Findings and caveats of the study: Vaccine recipients posted higher spike-specific TCR breadth than their placebo counterparts.

Libraries were prepared by immunoSEQ multiplex PCR; TCRdb keeps only in-frame clonotypes and omits some of them. This sample carries about 320,000 clones, approximately 80% of them seen once, and the ten largest clones take under 2.5%. Deletions cut 0 bases from V and 11 bases from J, with 5 bases between. CDR3 size: 12 residues. This TCR was recovered from a person aged 18-65 years who received the Ad26.COV2.S COVID-19 vaccine or a placebo. The material sequenced was peripheral blood, taken in a trial of Ad26.COV2.S vaccine versus placebo. The V call is TRBV12-3 or TRBV12-4, the J call TRBJ1-6; no reliable D call. CDR3 in amino acids: CASSLARTPLHF. DNA for the CDR3: TGTGCCAGCAGTTTAGCTAGAACACCCCTCCACTTT.